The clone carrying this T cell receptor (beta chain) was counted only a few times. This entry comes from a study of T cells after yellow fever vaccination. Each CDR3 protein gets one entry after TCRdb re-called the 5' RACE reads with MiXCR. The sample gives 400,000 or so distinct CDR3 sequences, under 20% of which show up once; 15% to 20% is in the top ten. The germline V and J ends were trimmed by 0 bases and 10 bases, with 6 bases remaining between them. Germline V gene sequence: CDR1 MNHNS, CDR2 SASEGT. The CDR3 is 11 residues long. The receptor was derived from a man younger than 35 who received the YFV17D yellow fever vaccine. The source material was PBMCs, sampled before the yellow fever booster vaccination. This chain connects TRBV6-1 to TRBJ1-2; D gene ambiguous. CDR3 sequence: CASSEAYYYTF. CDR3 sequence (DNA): TGTGCCAGCAGTGAAGCGTATTACTACACCTTC.